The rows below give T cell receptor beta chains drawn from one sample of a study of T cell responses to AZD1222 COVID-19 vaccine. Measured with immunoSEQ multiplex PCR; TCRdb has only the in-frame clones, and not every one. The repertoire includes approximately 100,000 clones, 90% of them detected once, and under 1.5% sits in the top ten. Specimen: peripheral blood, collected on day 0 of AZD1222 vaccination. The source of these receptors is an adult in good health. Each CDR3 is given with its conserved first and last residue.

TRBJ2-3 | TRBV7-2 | CASSFLKYSVGGTDTQYF
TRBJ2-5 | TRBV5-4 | CASSLSRGQETQYF
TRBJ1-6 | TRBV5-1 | CASSLSGTGGSPLHF
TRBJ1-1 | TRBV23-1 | CASSPGAMNTEAFF
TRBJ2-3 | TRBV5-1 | CASSLEGLGPYTQYF
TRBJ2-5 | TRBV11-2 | CASSPRQRTSWDQETQYF
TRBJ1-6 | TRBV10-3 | CAISDANSPLHF
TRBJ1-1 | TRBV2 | CASSGVGNTEAFF
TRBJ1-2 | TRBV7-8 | CASSRTGQNYGYTF
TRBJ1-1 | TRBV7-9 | CASSPNTNTEAFF
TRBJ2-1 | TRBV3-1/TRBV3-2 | CASSLDGTTNNEQFF
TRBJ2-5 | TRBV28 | CASSTEGERAETQYF
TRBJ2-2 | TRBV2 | CASIMDRGYTGELFF
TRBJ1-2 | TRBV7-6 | CASSLAQGYGYTF
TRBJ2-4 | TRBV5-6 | CASSYTTGGLAKNIQYF
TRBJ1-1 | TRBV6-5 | CASRTGTMNTEAFF
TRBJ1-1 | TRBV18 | CASSPLDRVEAFF
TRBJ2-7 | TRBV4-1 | CASSQVFAGTGPYEQYF
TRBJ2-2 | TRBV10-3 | CAISEGQRGELFF
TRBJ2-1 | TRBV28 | CASRPTSSYNEQFF
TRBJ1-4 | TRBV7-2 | CASSPRPRVGEKLFF
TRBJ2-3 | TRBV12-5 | CASGLGQGSTDTQYF
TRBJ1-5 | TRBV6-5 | CASSSDGEFNQPQHF
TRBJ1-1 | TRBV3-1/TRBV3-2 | CASSQDYRDTEAFF
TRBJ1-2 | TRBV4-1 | CASSRSGNYGYTF
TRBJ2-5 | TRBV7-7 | CASSPHWNRGVETQYF
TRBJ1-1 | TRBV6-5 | CASSSTGGPEAFF
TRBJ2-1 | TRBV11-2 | CASSLGLDDNEQFF
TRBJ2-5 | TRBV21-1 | CASSNMDKAPGGQYF
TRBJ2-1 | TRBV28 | CAVPGLRDNEQFF
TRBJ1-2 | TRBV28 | CASSLRQGSDGYTF
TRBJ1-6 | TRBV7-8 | CASSLEAGGGINSPLHF
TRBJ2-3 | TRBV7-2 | CASSPDRGDTQYF
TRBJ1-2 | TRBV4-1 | CASSQEWQGAYYGYTF
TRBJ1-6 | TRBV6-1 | CASSEEALSSYNSPLHF
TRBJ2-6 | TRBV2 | CASRGGGLGSGANVLTF
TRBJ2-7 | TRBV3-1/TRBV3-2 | CASSQAPWGHEQYF
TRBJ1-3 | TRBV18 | CASSPTGDSGNTIYF
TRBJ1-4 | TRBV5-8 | CASRWSATNEKLFF
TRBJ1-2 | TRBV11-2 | CASSPFRTGDGYTF
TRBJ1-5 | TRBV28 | CASSFEGALMTPQHF
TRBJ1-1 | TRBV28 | CASSLAAQAFF
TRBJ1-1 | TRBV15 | CATSVAGYTEAFF
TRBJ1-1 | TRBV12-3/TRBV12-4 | CASSLGPSEAFF
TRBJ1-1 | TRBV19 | CASLGSLTEAFF
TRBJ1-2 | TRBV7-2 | CASSLPRGRGYGYTF
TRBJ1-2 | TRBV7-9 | CASSLTGLNYGYTF
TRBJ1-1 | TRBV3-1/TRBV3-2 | CASSLGTGNTEAFF